Detailed here is one TCR beta chain. These data are taken from a study of shared clonotypes between healthy human individuals. Study background: Three men and a couple of women, aged 18 to 49, were donors.

At a deep level, the assay was run. Several immunoSEQ plates received, in even portions, the genomic DNA of each subset. Assay used: immunoSEQ multiplex PCR; TCRdb lists only in-frame clones, some missing. Here the sample spans some 470,000 clones, about 79% being singletons. Germline V gene lookup returns CDR1 SGHDT and CDR2 YYEEEE. Trimming pared 0 bases from V and 1 base from J, leaving 4 bases between. The CDR3 extends over 13 amino acids. Sequenced: PBMCs. The rearrangement links TRBV5-6 to TRBJ2-5, with D uncertain. This receptor was taken from a woman in her thirties or forties in good health. Some clones in this sample may be carry-over from other donors' samples. The CDR3 nucleotides read TGTGCCAGCAGCTTGGCTCCCCAAGAGACCCAGTACTTC. This sequence encodes CASSLAPQETQYF.